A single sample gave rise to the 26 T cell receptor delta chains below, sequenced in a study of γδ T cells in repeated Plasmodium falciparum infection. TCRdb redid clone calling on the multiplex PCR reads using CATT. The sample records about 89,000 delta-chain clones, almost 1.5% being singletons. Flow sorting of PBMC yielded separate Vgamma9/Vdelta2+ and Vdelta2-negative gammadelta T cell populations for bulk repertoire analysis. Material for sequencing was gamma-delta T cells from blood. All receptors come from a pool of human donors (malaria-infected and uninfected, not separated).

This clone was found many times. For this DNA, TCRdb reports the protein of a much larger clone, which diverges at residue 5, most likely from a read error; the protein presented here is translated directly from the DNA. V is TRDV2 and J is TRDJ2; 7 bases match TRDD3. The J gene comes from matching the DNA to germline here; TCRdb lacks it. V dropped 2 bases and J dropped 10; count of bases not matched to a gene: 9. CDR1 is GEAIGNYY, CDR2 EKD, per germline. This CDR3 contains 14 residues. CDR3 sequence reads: CACDISGNWGQLFF. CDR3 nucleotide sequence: TGTGCCTGTGACATTTCGGGGAACTGGGGACAACTCTTCTTT.

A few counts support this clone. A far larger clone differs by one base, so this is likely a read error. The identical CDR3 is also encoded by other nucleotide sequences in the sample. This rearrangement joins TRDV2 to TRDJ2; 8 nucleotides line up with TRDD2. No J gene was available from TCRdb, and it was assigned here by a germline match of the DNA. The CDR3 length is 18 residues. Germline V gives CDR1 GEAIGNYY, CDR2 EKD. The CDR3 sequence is CACDTLPTGEALTAQLFF. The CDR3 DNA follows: TGTGCCTGTGACACACTTCCTACAGGGGAAGCTTTGACGGCACAACTCTTCTTT.

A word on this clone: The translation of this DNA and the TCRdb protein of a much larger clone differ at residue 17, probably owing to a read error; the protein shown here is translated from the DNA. The CDR3 protein is CALGELHPPAGGYAWTNKLIF. CDR3 DNA: TGTGCTCTTGGGGAACTACACCCGCCGGCTGGGGGATACGCCTGGACCAATAAACTCATCTTT. J is TRDJ1 and V is TRDV1; 12 bases match TRDD3. The J gene was not available in TCRdb and was assigned here by matching the DNA to germline segments. This CDR3 contains 21 residues. V shed 0 bases, J shed 6 bases, and the junction held 20 bases outside the gene matches. Germline values: CDR1 TSWWSYY, CDR2 QGS.

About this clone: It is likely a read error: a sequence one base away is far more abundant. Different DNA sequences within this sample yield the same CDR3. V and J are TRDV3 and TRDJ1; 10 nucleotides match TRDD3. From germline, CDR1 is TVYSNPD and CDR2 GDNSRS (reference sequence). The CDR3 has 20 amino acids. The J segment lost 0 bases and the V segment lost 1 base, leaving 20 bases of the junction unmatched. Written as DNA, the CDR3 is TGTGCCTTTATTGGTCCCCGGTACTGGGGGATTTCGAAGTACACCGATAAACTCATCTTT. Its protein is CAFIGPRYWGISKYTDKLIF.

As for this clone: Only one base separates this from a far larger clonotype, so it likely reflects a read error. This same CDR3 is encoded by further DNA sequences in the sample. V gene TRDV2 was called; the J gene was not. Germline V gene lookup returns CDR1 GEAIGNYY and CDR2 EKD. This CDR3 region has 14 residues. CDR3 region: CACDPLLETDKLIF. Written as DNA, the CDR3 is TGTGCCTGTGACCCTTTACTCGAGACCGATAAACTCATCTTC.

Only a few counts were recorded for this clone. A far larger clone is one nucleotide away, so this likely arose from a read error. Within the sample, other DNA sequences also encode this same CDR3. The CDR3 here is CACDVLGTHPGTRQMFF. The CDR3 coding sequence is TGTGCCTGCGACGTACTGGGGACCCACCCCGGCACCCGACAGATGTTTTTC. This chain links TRDV2 with TRDJ3, with TRDD3 matching 7 bases. TCRdb records no J gene; here it was assigned by comparing the DNA to germline. Per germline, CDR1 GEAIGNYY and CDR2 EKD. The trim removed 7 bases at V and 9 bases at J, leaving 17 bases unmatched. The length of the CDR3 is 17 residues.

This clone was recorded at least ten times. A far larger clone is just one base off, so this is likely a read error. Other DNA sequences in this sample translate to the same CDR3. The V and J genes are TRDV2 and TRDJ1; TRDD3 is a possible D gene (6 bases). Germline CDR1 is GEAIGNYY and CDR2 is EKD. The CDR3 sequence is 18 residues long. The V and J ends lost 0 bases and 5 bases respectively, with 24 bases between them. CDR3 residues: CACDTLSPRDTGTDKLIF. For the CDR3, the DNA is TGTGCCTGTGACACCCTTTCTCCAAGAGATACGGGGACTGATAAACTCATCTTT.

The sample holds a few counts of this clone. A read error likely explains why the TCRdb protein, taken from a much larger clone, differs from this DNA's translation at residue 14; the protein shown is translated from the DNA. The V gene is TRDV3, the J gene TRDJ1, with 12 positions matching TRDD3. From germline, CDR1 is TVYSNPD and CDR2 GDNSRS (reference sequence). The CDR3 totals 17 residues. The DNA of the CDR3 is TGTGCCTTTTTACTGTCCTGGGGGATACGGTGGACCGATAGACTCATCTTT. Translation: CAFLLSWGIRWTDRLIF.

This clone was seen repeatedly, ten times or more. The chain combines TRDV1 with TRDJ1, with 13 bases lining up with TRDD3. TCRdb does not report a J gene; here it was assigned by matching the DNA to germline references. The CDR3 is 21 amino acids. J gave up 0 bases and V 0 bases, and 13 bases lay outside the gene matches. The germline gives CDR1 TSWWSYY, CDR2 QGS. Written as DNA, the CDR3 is TGTGCTCTTGGGGAACTAAGGCGTTACTGGGGGATACGGGGGTACACCGATAAACTCATCTTT. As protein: CALGELRRYWGIRGYTDKLIF.

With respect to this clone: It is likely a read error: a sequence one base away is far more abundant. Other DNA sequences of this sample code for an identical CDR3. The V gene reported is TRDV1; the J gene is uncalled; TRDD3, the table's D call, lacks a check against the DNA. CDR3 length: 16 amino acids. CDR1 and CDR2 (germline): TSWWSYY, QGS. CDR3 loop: CALGELTGDTTDKLIF. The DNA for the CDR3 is TGCGCTCTTGGGGAACTTACCGGGGATACGACCGATAAACTCATATTT.

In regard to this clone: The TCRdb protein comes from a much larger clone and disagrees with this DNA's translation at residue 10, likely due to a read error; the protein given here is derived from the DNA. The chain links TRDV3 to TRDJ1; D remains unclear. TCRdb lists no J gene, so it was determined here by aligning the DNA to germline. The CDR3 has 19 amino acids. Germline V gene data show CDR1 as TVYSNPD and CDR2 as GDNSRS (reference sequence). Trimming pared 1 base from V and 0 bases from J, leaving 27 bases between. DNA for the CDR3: TGTGCCTTTACAGCTCGGTCCAACGGAAGGTTGGACTACACCGATAAACTCATCTTT. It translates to CAFTARSNGRLDYTDKLIF.

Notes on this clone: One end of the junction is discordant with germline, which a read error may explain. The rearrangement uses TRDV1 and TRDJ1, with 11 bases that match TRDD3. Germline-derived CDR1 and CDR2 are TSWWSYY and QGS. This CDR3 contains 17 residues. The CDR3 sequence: CALYLGDTLINTDRLIF. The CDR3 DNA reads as TGTGCTCTTTATTTGGGGGATACGCTCATAAACACCGATAGACTCATCTTT.

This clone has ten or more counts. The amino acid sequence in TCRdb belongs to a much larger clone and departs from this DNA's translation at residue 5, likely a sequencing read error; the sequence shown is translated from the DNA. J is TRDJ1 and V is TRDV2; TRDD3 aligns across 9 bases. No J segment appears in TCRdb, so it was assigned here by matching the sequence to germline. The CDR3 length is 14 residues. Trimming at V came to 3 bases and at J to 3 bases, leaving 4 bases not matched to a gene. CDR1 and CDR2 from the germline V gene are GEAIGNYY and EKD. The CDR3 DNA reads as TGTGCCTGTGACTCCTGGGGGATCCCCGATAAACTCATCTTT. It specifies CACDSWGIPDKLIF.

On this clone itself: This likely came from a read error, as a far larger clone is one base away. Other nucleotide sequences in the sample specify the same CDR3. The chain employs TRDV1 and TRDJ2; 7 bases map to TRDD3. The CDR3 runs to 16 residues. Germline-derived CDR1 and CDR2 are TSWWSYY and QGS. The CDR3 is CALGEWVGELTAQLFF. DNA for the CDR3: TGTGCTCTTGGGGAATGGGTGGGGGAACTGACAGCACAGCTCTTCTTT.

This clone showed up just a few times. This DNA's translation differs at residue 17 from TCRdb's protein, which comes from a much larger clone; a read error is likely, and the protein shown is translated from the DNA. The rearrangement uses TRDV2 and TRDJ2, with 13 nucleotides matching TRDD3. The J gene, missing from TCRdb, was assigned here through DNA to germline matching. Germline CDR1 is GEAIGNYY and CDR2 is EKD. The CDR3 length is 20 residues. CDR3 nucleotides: TGTGCCTGTGACCCTGTATATCCCAGTACTGGGGGATACGGCACAGCACTACTCTTCTTT. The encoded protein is CACDPVYPSTGGYGTALLFF.

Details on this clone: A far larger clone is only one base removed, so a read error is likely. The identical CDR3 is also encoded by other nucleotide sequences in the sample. The CDR3 spells CACDTRTGDRTDKLIF. The CDR3 DNA is TGTGCCTGTGACACTCGTACTGGGGATCGAACCGATAAACTCATCTTC. The chain employs TRDV2 and TRDJ1; 7 bases fit TRDD3. The CDR3 spans 16 residues. CDR1 and CDR2 from the germline V gene are GEAIGNYY and EKD.

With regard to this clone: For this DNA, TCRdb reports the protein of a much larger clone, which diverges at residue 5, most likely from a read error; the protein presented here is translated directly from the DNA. CDR3 residues: CALGGSYSPTGYTDKLIF. DNA for the CDR3: TGTGCTCTTGGGGGCTCCTATTCCCCCACTGGCTACACCGATAAACTCATCTTT. V is TRDV1 and J is TRDJ1; D tentatively fits TRDD2 or TRDD3 (5 bases each). TCRdb gives no J gene; it was assigned here by matching the DNA to germline. Germline lookup yields CDR1 TSWWSYY and CDR2 QGS. V was pared by 4 bases and J by 0 bases, with 21 bases between. The length of the CDR3 is 18 residues.

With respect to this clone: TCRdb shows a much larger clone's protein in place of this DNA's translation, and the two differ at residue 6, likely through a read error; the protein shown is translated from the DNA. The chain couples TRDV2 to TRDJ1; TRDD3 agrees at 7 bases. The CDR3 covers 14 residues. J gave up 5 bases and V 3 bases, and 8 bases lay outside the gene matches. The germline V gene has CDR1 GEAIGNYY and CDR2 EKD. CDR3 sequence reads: CACDPGGIPDKLIF. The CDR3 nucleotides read TGTGCCTGTGACCCCGGGGGGATCCCTGATAAACTCATCTTT.

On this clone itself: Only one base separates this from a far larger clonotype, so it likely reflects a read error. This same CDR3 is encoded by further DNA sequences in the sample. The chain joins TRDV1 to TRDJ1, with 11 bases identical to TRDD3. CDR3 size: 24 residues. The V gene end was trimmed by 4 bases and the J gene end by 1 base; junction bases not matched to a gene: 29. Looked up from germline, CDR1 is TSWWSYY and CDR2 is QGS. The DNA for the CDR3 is TGTGCTCTTGGGGTTTGTTCTTACGCTACGAGAAACTGGGGGATAACAGGATTCACCGATAAACTCATCTTT. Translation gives CALGVCSYATRNWGITGFTDKLIF.

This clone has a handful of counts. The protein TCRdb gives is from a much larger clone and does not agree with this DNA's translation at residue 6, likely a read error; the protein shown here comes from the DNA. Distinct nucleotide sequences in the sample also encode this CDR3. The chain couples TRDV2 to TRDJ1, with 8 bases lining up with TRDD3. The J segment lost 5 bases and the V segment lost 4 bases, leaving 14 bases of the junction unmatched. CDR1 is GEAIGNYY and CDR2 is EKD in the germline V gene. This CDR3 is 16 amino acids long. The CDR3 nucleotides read TGTGCCTGTGAGAAGATAGGGGATACCCTGAAGGATAAACTCATCTTT. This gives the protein CACEKIGDTLKDKLIF.

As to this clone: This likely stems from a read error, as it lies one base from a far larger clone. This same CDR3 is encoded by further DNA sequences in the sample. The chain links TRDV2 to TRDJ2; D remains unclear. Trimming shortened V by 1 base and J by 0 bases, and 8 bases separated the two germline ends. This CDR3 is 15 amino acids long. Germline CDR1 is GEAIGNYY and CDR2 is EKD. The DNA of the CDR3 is TGTGCCTGTGACACTGGAGGAGCTTTGACAGCACAACTCTTCTTT. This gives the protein CACDTGGALTAQLFF.

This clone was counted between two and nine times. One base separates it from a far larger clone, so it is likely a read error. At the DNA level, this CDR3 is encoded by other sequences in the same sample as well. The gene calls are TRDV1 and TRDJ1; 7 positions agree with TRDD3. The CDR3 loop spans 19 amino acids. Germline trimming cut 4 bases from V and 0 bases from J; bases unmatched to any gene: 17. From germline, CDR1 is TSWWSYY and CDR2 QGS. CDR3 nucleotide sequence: TGTGCTCTTGGGGTACCCCTACTTGGGGATAGGAAGTACACCGATAAACTCATCTTT. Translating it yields CALGVPLLGDRKYTDKLIF.

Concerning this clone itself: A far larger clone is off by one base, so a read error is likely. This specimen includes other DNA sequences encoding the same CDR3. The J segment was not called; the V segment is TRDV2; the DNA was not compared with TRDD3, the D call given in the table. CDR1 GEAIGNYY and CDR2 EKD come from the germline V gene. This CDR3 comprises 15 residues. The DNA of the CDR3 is TGTGCCTGTGACACCGGGGATGCGTACACCGATAAGCTCATCTTT. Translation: CACDTGDAYTDKLIF.

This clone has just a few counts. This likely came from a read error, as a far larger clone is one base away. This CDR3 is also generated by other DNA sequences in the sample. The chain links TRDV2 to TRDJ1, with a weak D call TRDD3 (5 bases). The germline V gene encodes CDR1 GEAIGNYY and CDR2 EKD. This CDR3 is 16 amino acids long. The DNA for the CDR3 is TGTGCCTGTGACACCCTGGGATCTAAGTACACCGACAAACTCATCTTT. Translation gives CACDTLGSKYTDKLIF.

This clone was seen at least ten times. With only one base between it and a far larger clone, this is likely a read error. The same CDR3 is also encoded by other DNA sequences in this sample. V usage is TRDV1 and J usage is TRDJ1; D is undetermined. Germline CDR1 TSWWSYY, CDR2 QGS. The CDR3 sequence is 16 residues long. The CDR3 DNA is TGTGCTCTTGGGGAAATGCCCATCCTGTACACCGATAAGCTCATCTTT. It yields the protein CALGEMPILYTDKLIF.

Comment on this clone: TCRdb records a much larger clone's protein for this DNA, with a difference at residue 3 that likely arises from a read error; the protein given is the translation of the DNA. The CDR3 reads CAPVKVSNTDKLIF. The CDR3 DNA is TGTGCCCCCGTTAAGGTGAGCAACACCGATAAACTCATCTTT. The genes are TRDV3 and TRDJ1; D gene unclear. The J gene was not available in TCRdb and was assigned here by matching the DNA to germline segments. CDR1 is TVYSNPD and CDR2 is GDNSRS in the germline V gene (reference sequence). Trimming took 5 bases from V and 0 from J, leaving 16 bases between them. CDR3 length: 14 amino acids.